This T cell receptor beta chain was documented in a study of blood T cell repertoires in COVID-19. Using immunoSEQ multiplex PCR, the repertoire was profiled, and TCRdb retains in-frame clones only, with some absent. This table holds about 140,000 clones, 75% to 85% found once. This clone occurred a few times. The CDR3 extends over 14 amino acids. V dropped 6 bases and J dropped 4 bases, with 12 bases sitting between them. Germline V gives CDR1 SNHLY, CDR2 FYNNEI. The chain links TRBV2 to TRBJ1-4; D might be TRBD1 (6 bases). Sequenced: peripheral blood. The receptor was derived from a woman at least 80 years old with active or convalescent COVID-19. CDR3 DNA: TGTGCCAGCAGAAGGACAGATCATAATGAAAAACTGTTTTTT. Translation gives CASRRTDHNEKLFF.